This is a list of T cell receptor beta chains from one sample in a study of blood T cells in healthy people across ages. TCRdb passed the 5' RACE reads through MiXCR, listing each CDR3 protein once. Of approximately 1,100,000 distinct CDR3 sequences in the sample, 35% to 50% were seen once. The sample taken for sequencing was blood. Receptor source: a woman aged 60-70 years in good health. CDR3s include the opening cysteine and the closing phenylalanine or tryptophan. Each record gives: V gene, D gene, clone size, J gene, CDR3 DNA, CDR3 protein. A D gene is named only where the DNA matches it firmly. The size entry is marked missing in some rows and otherwise reads once, few, many or a size class.

V: TRBV9; D: -; size: few; J: TRBJ1-6; DNA: TGTGCCAGCAGCATCTCTGGGAGGGCCCTCCACTTT; CDR3: CASSISGRALHF
V: TRBV5-1; D: -; size: few; J: TRBJ2-3; DNA: TGCGCCAGCAGCTTGGCGGGAGCCTCCTCAGATACGCAGTATTTT; CDR3: CASSLAGASSDTQYF
V: TRBV10-2; D: -; size: -; J: TRBJ2-5; DNA: TGCGCCAGCAGTGGGGGACGGGGATGGGAGACCCAGTACTTC; CDR3: CASSGGRGWETQYF
V: TRBV20-1; D: TRBD2; size: few; J: TRBJ2-7; DNA: TGCAGTGCTACGGGACGAGCGGGAGGGGGGGTCTACGAGCAGTACTTC; CDR3: CSATGRAGGGVYEQYF
V: TRBV7-6; D: -; size: -; J: TRBJ1-4; DNA: TGTGCCAGCAGCCAAGGGGGTCTTGAAAAACTGTTTTTT; CDR3: CASSQGGLEKLFF
V: TRBV12-3/TRBV12-4; D: -; size: -; J: TRBJ1-2; DNA: TGTGCCAGCAGTATTGGGAGGGCGGGGTATGGCTACACCTTC; CDR3: CASSIGRAGYGYTF
V: TRBV2; D: -; size: -; J: TRBJ2-7; DNA: TGTGCCAGCACAAAGACGGGCTCCTACGAGCAGTACTTC; CDR3: CASTKTGSYEQYF
V: TRBV15; D: -; size: -; J: TRBJ2-7; DNA: TGTGCCACCAGCAGAGATTACAGCAGGGGGGGGGACGAGCAGTACTTC; CDR3: CATSRDYSRGGDEQYF
V: TRBV28; D: -; size: once; J: TRBJ2-5; DNA: TGTGCCAGCAGTTGGATAGCGATCTACAATGAGCAGTACTTC; CDR3: CASSWIAIYNEQYF
V: TRBV27; D: -; size: -; J: TRBJ1-6; DNA: TGTGCCAGCAGGAGGGGAAATAATTCACCCCTCCACTTT; CDR3: CASRRGNNSPLHF
V: TRBV5-1; D: TRBD1; size: many; J: TRBJ2-1; DNA: TGTGCCAGCAGCTTAGGACAGGGGCGCAATGAGCAGTTCTTC; CDR3: CASSLGQGRNEQFF
V: TRBV12-5; D: TRBD2; size: -; J: TRBJ2-1; DNA: TGTGCTAGTGGTTTGGTACGTAGTGGGAGGGCTTCAGGTGAGCAGTTCTTC; CDR3: CASGLVRSGRASGEQFF
V: TRBV4-2; D: TRBD2; size: -; J: TRBJ2-5; DNA: TGTGCCAGCAGCCAAGAATCGAAGACTAGCGGGAGTCGGGAGACCCAGTACTTC; CDR3: CASSQESKTSGSRETQYF
V: TRBV25-1; D: TRBD2; size: -; J: TRBJ2-2; DNA: TGTGCCAGCACGGGAGGGGCCGGGACTACCACCGGGGAGCTGTTTTTT; CDR3: CASTGGAGTTTGELFF
V: TRBV10-3; D: TRBD1; size: few; J: TRBJ2-1; DNA: TGTGCCATCAGTGAGTGGGAGACAGGGGGTGAGTTCTTC; CDR3: CAISEWETGGEFF
V: TRBV12-3/TRBV12-4; D: TRBD1; size: -; J: TRBJ2-3; DNA: TGTGCCAGCAGTTTAGGCTCCGGGACAGGGAGGGCAGATACGCAGTATTTT; CDR3: CASSLGSGTGRADTQYF
V: TRBV27; D: -; size: few; J: TRBJ1-2; DNA: TGTGCCAGCAGTTTCGGACTGCGCTATGGCTACACCTTC; CDR3: CASSFGLRYGYTF